This T cell receptor (beta chain) was observed in a study of cytomegalovirus exposure and HLA in healthy donors. With V trimmed by 6 bases and J by 5 bases, 8 bases remained unmatched. The V gene's germline CDR1 is MDHEN and CDR2 SYDVKM. The CDR3 totals 15 residues. This clone occurred once. Primers for the PCR totalled 60 Vbeta and 13 Jbeta. TCRdb's copy holds only in-frame clones and misses some; the assay was immunoSEQ multiplex PCR. The repertoire holds around 140,000 clones, with around nine tenths as singletons. Input material: PBMCs. The receptor comes from a woman aged 25-40 years in good health and CMV-seronegative. V is TRBV28 and J is TRBJ2-1, with 9 bases that match TRBD1. CDR3 in amino acids: CASRHSGTGNNEQFF. In DNA, the CDR3 is TGTGCCAGCAGACACTCCGGGACAGGGAACAATGAGCAGTTCTTC. The variable domain in full, with the rest retrieved from reference TRBV28 and TRBJ2-1, is DVKVTQSSRYLVKRTGEKVFLECVQDMDHENMFWYRQDPGLGLRLIYFSYDVKMKEKGDIPEGYSVSREKKERFSLILESASTNQTSMYLCASRHSGTGNNEQFFGPGTRLTVL.